The 23 T cell receptor beta chains below were found in one sample sequenced in a study of monozygotic twins with inflammatory bowel disease. Reprocessing the 5' RACE reads, TCRdb reports a single entry for every CDR3 protein and omits DNA. The sample holds roughly 120,000 distinct CDR3 sequences. Sequencing used blood. The receptors shown here come from a human donor with ulcerative colitis or Crohn's disease, or a healthy co-twin of an affected twin (not recorded which).

The rearrangement joins TRBV29-1 to TRBJ2-1; TCRdb proposes TRBD1, but this gene call is untestable without DNA. CDR1 is SQVTM and CDR2 is ANQGSEA in the germline V gene. The CDR3 runs to 13 residues. The CDR3 sequence is CSVEVDGGGEQFF.

The V call is TRBV7-9, the J call TRBJ1-1; TCRdb indicates TRBD1, and absent DNA this call remains unverified. The CDR3 totals 13 residues. CDR1 is SEHNR and CDR2 is FQNEAQ in the germline V gene (reference sequence). The CDR3 sequence is CASSRNAQGRAFF. The variable domain in full, completed from reference TRBV7-9 and TRBJ1-1, reads DTGVSQNPRHKITKRGQNVTFRCDPISEHNRLYWYRQTLGQGPEFLTYFQNEAQLEKSRLLSDRFSAERPKGSFSTLEIQRTEQGDSAMYLCASSRNAQGRAFFGQGTRLTVV.

The CDR3 protein is CASSPAKGDTQYF. This chain links TRBV7-2 with TRBJ2-3; the D gene TCRdb calls, TRBD1, cannot be checked with no DNA. In germline, CDR1 is SGHTA, CDR2 FQGNSA. There are 13 residues in the CDR3.

J is TRBJ2-5 and V is TRBV2; checking the TCRdb D call of TRBD2 is not possible without DNA. There are 14 residues in the CDR3. Per the germline V gene, CDR1 is SNHLY and CDR2 is FYNNEI. The CDR3 spells CASSVTSGVETQYF.

The rearrangement links TRBV12-3 or TRBV12-4 to TRBJ2-5; the D call of TRBD2 rests on TCRdb alone, since no DNA is present to check it. The CDR3 spans 16 residues. This CDR3 is CASSLSPAGGGETQYF.

V gene TRBV5-1 combines with J gene TRBJ2-7; TCRdb picks TRBD1, but there is no DNA to check that call. Germline-derived CDR1 and CDR2 are SGHRS and YFSETQ. This CDR3 has 16 residues. The CDR3 sequence: CASSLEGGRTTYEQYF. The entire variable domain, with the rest obtained from reference TRBV5-1 and TRBJ2-7, is as follows: KAGVTQTPRYLIKTRGQQVTLSCSPISGHRSVSWYQQTPGQGLQFLFEYFSETQRNKGNFPGRFSGRQFSNSRSEMNVSTLELGDSALYLCASSLEGGRTTYEQYFGPGTRLTVT.

The CDR3 loop is CASFREQNTGELFF. This rearrangement joins TRBV2 to TRBJ2-2; TCRdb returns TRBD1, unconfirmable since there is no DNA. This CDR3 has 14 residues. CDR1 is SNHLY and CDR2 is FYNNEI in the germline V gene.

The chain employs TRBV10-3 and TRBJ2-1; TCRdb calls TRBD2, which cannot be checked without DNA. This CDR3 has 15 amino acids. Germline V gene sequence: CDR1 ENHRY, CDR2 SYGVKD. The CDR3 sequence is CAISDRSGEYNEQFF.

The J gene is TRBJ2-5, the V gene TRBV7-9; the TCRdb D gene call, TRBD2, has no DNA to confirm it. Germline V gene sequence: CDR1 SEHNR, CDR2 FQNEAQ (reference sequence). The length of the CDR3 is 14 residues. The CDR3 here is CASSSWASQETQYF.

The rearrangement joins TRBV15 to TRBJ2-1; TCRdb's D gene call, TRBD1, goes unchecked for lack of DNA. CDR1 LNHNV and CDR2 YYDKDF come from the germline V gene (reference sequence). There are 18 residues in the CDR3. The CDR3 spells CATSRDRPGGNPSNEQFF.

This chain uses TRBV10-3 with TRBJ2-3. The germline V gene encodes CDR1 ENHRY and CDR2 SYGVKD. CDR3 length equals 13 residues. The CDR3 here is CAIRTIGADTQYF.

The chain carries TRBV5-1 and TRBJ1-2; the TCRdb call, TRBD1, lacks DNA for checking. The germline gives CDR1 SGHRS, CDR2 YFSETQ. The CDR3 covers 15 residues. The CDR3 here is CASSLAVQGNYGYTF.

The chain carries TRBV20-1 and TRBJ2-5; with no DNA, the TCRdb D assignment of TRBD2 cannot be verified. Per the germline V gene, CDR1 is DFQATT and CDR2 is SNEGSKA (reference sequence). The CDR3 is made up of 15 amino acids. CDR3: CSVWGSLAGQETQYF.

This sequence joins TRBV5-1 and TRBJ2-5; without DNA, the TCRdb call of TRBD1 cannot be checked. The germline V gene encodes CDR1 SGHRS and CDR2 YFSETQ. CDR3 size: 15 residues. CDR3 protein: CASSRRTGAKETQYF.

The chain uses TRBV9 and TRBJ2-1; TCRdb's D gene call, TRBD2, goes unchecked for lack of DNA. The germline V gene has CDR1 SGDLS and CDR2 YYNGEE. This CDR3 region has 20 residues. CDR3 sequence: CASSPHPRLVAGGYGDEQFF.

The rearrangement joins TRBV20-1 to TRBJ1-1. Germline CDR1 reads DFQATT; CDR2 reads SNEGSKA (reference sequence). The CDR3 runs 13 residues. CDR3 protein: CSAREDLNDVAFF.

V usage is TRBV20-1 and J usage is TRBJ2-6; the D call of TRBD2 rests on TCRdb alone, since no DNA is present to check it. The germline gives CDR1 DFQATT, CDR2 SNEGSKA (reference sequence). This CDR3 is built from 15 residues. CDR3 region: CSARAGGPGANVLTF.

The gene calls are TRBV5-1 and TRBJ1-4; the TCRdb D gene call, TRBD1, has no DNA to confirm it. Germline-derived CDR1 and CDR2 are SGHRS and YFSETQ. The CDR3 spans 14 residues. The CDR3 sequence is CASSPDREDEKLFF.

This chain connects TRBV4-2 to TRBJ1-1; as DNA is missing, the TRBD1 call by TCRdb cannot be tested. Per germline, CDR1 LGHNA and CDR2 YNFKEQ. The CDR3 consists of 15 residues. CDR3 region: CASSQAYGQGEEAFF.

This chain joins TRBV7-2 and TRBJ2-5; the TRBD2 assignment by TCRdb is unverifiable without DNA. Germline CDR1 SGHTA, CDR2 FQGNSA. The CDR3 loop spans 15 amino acids. The CDR3 loop reads CASSTRTSGSETQYF.

The V call is TRBV4-1, the J call TRBJ2-1; TCRdb names TRBD2, which stays unverified in the absence of DNA. Germline CDR1 is MGHRA and CDR2 is YSYEKL. This CDR3 contains 18 residues. The CDR3 sequence: CASSQERLGGRRYNEQFF.

This sequence joins TRBV29-1 and TRBJ2-1; TCRdb designates TRBD2, a call that cannot be tested without DNA. The CDR3 extends over 15 amino acids. The germline CDR1 and CDR2 sequences are SQVTM and ANQGSEA. The CDR3 is CSVGRLAGVNNEQFF.

The V and J genes are TRBV9 and TRBJ2-3; TCRdb's D gene call, TRBD1, goes unchecked for lack of DNA. The germline V gene encodes CDR1 SGDLS and CDR2 YYNGEE. CDR3 length: 15 amino acids. The CDR3 sequence: CASSIQGAYTDTQYF.